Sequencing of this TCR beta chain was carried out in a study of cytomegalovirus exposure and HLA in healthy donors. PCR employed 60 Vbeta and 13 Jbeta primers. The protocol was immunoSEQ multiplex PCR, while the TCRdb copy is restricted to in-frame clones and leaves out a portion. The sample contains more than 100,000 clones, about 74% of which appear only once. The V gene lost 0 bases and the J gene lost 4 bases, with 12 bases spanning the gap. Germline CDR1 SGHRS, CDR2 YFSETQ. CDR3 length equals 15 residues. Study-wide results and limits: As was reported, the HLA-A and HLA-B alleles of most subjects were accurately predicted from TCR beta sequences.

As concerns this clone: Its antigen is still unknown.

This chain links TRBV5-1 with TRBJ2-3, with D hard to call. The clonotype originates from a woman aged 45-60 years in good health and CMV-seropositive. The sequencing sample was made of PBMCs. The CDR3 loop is CASSLGPHSSDTQYF. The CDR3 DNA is TGCGCCAGCAGCTTGGGCCCCCACAGTTCAGATACGCAGTATTTT. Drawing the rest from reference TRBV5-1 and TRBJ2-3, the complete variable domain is KAGVTQTPRYLIKTRGQQVTLSCSPISGHRSVSWYQQTPGQGLQFLFEYFSETQRNKGNFPGRFSGRQFSNSRSEMNVSTLELGDSALYLCASSLGPHSSDTQYFGPGTRLTVL.